This TCR beta chain comes out of a study of T-cell memory formation after mild COVID-19. Regarding the study as a whole: Shrinking CD4+ clones were chiefly CM and EM; CD8+ ones were chiefly EMRA.

J gave up 7 bases and V 7 bases, and 16 bases lay outside the gene matches. The germline gives CDR1 MNHNY, CDR2 SVGAGI (reference sequence). This CDR3 comprises 17 residues. This clonotype was counted a few times. No antigen is known for it. TCRdb itself ran the 5' RACE reads through MiXCR, one entry per CDR3 protein. This table holds roughly 150,000 distinct CDR3 sequences, 13% to 15% found once. The clonotype originates from an adult woman who had mild COVID-19 (a few samples of this study predate the infection). Cell type and time point are not known. The rearrangement joins TRBV6-6 to TRBJ2-7, with TRBD2 identical over 13 bases. Sequencing was carried out using PBMCs or a T cell subset sorted from them (not recorded which). As DNA, the CDR3 is TGTGCCAGCATCGCCCCACCGGGACTAGCGGGATTGGGGGAGCAGTACTTC. This translates into CASIAPPGLAGLGEQYF.